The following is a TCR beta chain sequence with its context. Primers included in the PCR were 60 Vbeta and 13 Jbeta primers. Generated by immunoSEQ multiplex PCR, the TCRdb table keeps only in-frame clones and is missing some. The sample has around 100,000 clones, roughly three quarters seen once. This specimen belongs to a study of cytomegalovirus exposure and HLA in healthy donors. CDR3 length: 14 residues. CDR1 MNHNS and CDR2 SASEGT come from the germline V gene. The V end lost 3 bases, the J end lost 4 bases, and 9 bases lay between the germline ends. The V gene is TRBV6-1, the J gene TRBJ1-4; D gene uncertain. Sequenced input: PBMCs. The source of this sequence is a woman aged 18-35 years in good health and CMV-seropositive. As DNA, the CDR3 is TGTGCCAGCAGTGATGTGTTTATTAATGAAAAACTGTTTTTT. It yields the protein CASSDVFINEKLFF.